This T cell receptor (beta chain) was recovered during a study of blood T cells in healthy people across ages. There are 15 residues in the CDR3. Germline CDR1 is LNHNV and CDR2 is YYDKDF (reference sequence). V lost 0 bases and J lost 1, with 10 bases in between. This clonotype was detected a few times. With a J-beta primer mix and a sample-barcoded 5' primer, a second PCR ran roughly 7 to 11 cycles. TCRdb passed the 5' RACE reads through MiXCR, listing each CDR3 protein once. Seen here are approximately 730,000 distinct CDR3 sequences, roughly 41% observed once, and the top ten hold roughly 19%. The TCR originated in a woman aged 55 to 70 in good health. The chain couples TRBV15 to TRBJ2-7; no clear D gene. Specimen: blood. The DNA of the CDR3 is TGTGCCACCAGCAGAGATTACGGGTTATCCTACGAGCAGTACTTC. Amino acids: CATSRDYGLSYEQYF.